This TCR beta chain is from a study of spatial heterogeneity in lung cancer. At the level of the study: Available PBMC from follow-up, collected a median of roughly 26 months after resection, underwent sequencing.

Time point meaning: blood at routine non-recurrence follow-up after resection. Whole RNA from tumor, nontumor lung or frozen PBMC was sequenced unsorted. The V gene lost 3 bases and the J gene lost 4 bases, with 8 bases spanning the gap. CDR3 length equals 13 residues. Germline CDR1 and CDR2: SGDLS and YYNGEE. This clonotype was seen more than once but under ten times. TCRdb passed the 5' RACE reads through MiXCR, listing each CDR3 protein once. This sample has 20,000 to 30,000 distinct CDR3 sequences; around 9.6% occur once, and the top ten carry roughly 21%. The chain uses TRBV9 and TRBJ1-5; D ambiguous. The sequencing here drew on PBMCs, taken at follow-up. This TCR came from a male donor with early-stage non-small cell lung cancer. This CDR3 reads CASSEGANQPQHF. CDR3 nucleotide sequence: TGTGCCAGCAGCGAGGGTGCGAATCAGCCCCAGCATTTT.